This T cell receptor beta chain appears in the sequencing data of a study of neurological immune-mediated disorders. Synthesis of cDNA used 5'RACE (with 10-nucleotide random UMIs). Over 170 million TCR-beta sequences (from 15-18 subjects) were yielded by each sequencing run. TCRdb passed the 5' RACE reads through MiXCR, listing each CDR3 protein once. The repertoire consists of 35,000 or so distinct CDR3 sequences, with 11% to 15% occurring once and the leading ten covering about a quarter. Overall study results and limits: Multiple sclerosis patients had less TCR clonal expansion than even healthy controls, unlike HTLV-1-associated myelopathy.

Many counts were recorded for this clonotype. Its antigen is undetermined. The CDR3 is 14 residues long. CDR1 is DFQATT and CDR2 is SNEGSKA in the germline V gene (reference sequence). After removal of 6 bases from V and 4 bases from J, the junction contained 5 bases not matched to a gene. This rearrangement joins TRBV20-1 to TRBJ2-3, with 12 bases that match TRBD1. The origin of this receptor is a woman between 45 and 60 years old with HTLV-1-associated myelopathy (HAM/TSP). Input material: PBMCs. The CDR3 reads CSAQGQGAPDTQYF. In DNA form, the CDR3 reads TGCAGTGCCCAGGGACAGGGGGCCCCAGATACGCAGTATTTT.